The sequence of this T cell receptor beta chain was determined in a study of T cells after yellow fever vaccination. V gave up 6 bases and J gave up 2 bases, with 10 bases separating them. This CDR3 has 13 amino acids. The germline V gene has CDR1 DFQATT and CDR2 SNEGSKA (reference sequence). This clonotype came up many times. TCRdb recomputed calls from the 5' RACE reads with MiXCR, one row per CDR3 protein. Here the sample spans some 69,000 distinct CDR3 sequences, about 6% being singletons. The V gene is TRBV20-1, the J gene TRBJ2-2; D might be TRBD1 (6 bases). The sequence derives from a man aged 18 to 35 who received the YFV17D yellow fever vaccine. The sample here was CD4+ T cells sorted from PBMCs, taken roughly 15 days after the first yellow fever vaccination. CDR3 residues: CSAPGQNTGELFF. As DNA, the CDR3 is TGCAGTGCCCCGGGACAAAACACCGGGGAGCTGTTTTTT.